This T cell receptor beta chain was sequenced during a study of blood T cells in healthy people across ages. PCR was performed a second time for about 7 to 12 cycles using a sample-barcoded 5' primer and a J-beta primer mix. TCRdb fed the 5' RACE reads into MiXCR, producing one record per CDR3 protein. The sample yields approximately 780,000 distinct CDR3 sequences, 25% to 30% seen once. Germline assignment: CDR1 KGHDR and CDR2 SFDVKD. J gave up 5 bases and V 4 bases, and 3 bases lay outside the gene matches. This CDR3 spans 13 amino acids. The donors, healthy Caucasians from Russia, were aged 6 to 90. The same data also went into a second study, on T cells of mothers and their children. This second study notes: The study recruited a few healthy Caucasian mothers and their six children as donors. Amplification in the second PCR used the M1S primer, which added sample barcodes and 2-4 random nucleotides. Each mother gave over 8 million TCR beta CDR3 reads; each child, approximately 3.3 million.

This TCR was recovered from a boy younger than 18 in good health. Sequencing input: blood. The rearrangement joins TRBV24-1 to TRBJ2-5, with TRBD2 matching over 7 bases. The CDR3 DNA reads as TGTGCCACCAGTGACGGGGGGATGGAGACCCAGTACTTC. Amino acid sequence: CATSDGGMETQYF.